This is a list of T cell receptor beta chains from one sample in a study of cytomegalovirus exposure and HLA in healthy donors. TCRdb's copy holds only in-frame clones and misses some; the assay was immunoSEQ multiplex PCR. The table shows about 140,000 clones, with under 70% occurring only once. Sequenced material: PBMCs. The receptors here all came from a woman aged 60-70 years in good health and CMV-seronegative. Both conserved end residues are part of each CDR3. A D gene is named only where the DNA matches it firmly. The listing skips clone size in some rows; elsewhere it reads once, few, many or a size class.

abundance,j_gene,len,v_gene,d_gene,CDR3nt,CDR3aa
-,TRBJ2-3,16,TRBV9,TRBD2,TGTGCCAGCAGCGAAGGACTAGCGGGACACACAGATACGCAGTATTTT,CASSEGLAGHTDTQYF
few,TRBJ2-3,16,TRBV7-9,TRBD2,TGTGCCAGCAGCGCCGGGACTAGCGGGAGAGCAGATACGCAGTATTTT,CASSAGTSGRADTQYF
-,TRBJ2-1,14,TRBV9,TRBD2,TGTGCCAGCAGCGTAAGCGGGAGCAGGAATGAGCAGTTCTTC,CASSVSGSRNEQFF
-,TRBJ1-1,12,TRBV29-1,-,TGCAGCGTTGGACAGACAAACACTGAAGCTTTCTTT,CSVGQTNTEAFF
-,TRBJ2-7,14,TRBV7-9,-,TGTGCCAGCAGCAGGATGGGCATTACCTACGAGCAGTACTTC,CASSRMGITYEQYF
-,TRBJ2-5,13,TRBV7-9,TRBD1,TGTGCCAGCACCCTCTACAGGGGGGAGACCCAGTACTTC,CASTLYRGETQYF
-,TRBJ2-1,15,TRBV9,-,TGTGCCAGCAGCCCCGCGGGGCAGAGCTACAATGAGCAGTTCTTC,CASSPAGQSYNEQFF
-,TRBJ1-2,15,TRBV9,TRBD1,TGTGCCAGCAGCTTCGGAGGGGGCGAGTACTATGGCTACACCTTC,CASSFGGGEYYGYTF
-,TRBJ2-5,14,TRBV5-1,-,TGCGCCAGCAGCCTAAGACACCTCCAAGAGACCCAGTACTTC,CASSLRHLQETQYF
-,TRBJ2-1,15,TRBV9,TRBD1,TGTGCCAGCAGCCCCCGAGGGACAGGCTATAATGAGCAGTTCTTC,CASSPRGTGYNEQFF
-,TRBJ1-3,16,TRBV19,TRBD1,TGTGCCAGTAGTCCCCGACAGGGGCGGTCGGGAAACACCATATATTTT,CASSPRQGRSGNTIYF
-,TRBJ1-4,15,TRBV7-2,-,TGTGCCAGCAGCTTTTCAGGGCGGACTAATGAAAAACTGTTTTTT,CASSFSGRTNEKLFF
-,TRBJ1-2,14,TRBV5-1,TRBD1,TGCGCCAGCAGCCAGGGACAGGGCAAGTATGGCTACACCTTC,CASSQGQGKYGYTF
-,TRBJ1-4,12,TRBV6-1,-,TGTGCCACGGCGGCAGAAGATGAAAAACTGTTTTTT,CATAAEDEKLFF
-,TRBJ2-6,15,TRBV28,-,TGTGCCAGCAGGGGGGGAGGTGCTGGGGCCAACGTCCTGCCTTTC,CASRGGGAGANVLPF
-,TRBJ2-3,13,TRBV5-1,-,TGCGCCAGCAGCTTGGGGTCGGTAGATACGCAGTATTTT,CASSLGSVDTQYF
-,TRBJ2-7,15,TRBV19,TRBD2,TGTGCCAGTCATGGGGGGACTAGCGGGATGTACGAGCAGTACTTC,CASHGGTSGMYEQYF
-,TRBJ1-1,13,TRBV15,-,TGTGCCACCAGCAGAGATCGGGGGGCTGAAGCTTTCTTT,CATSRDRGAEAFF
-,TRBJ1-3,15,TRBV5-1,TRBD1,TGCGCCAGCGCCCGGGACAGGGGCTCTGGAAACACCATATATTTT,CASARDRGSGNTIYF
-,TRBJ2-7,15,TRBV23-1,TRBD1,TGCGCCAGCAGTCACCCCGGGACAGGGGACTACGAGCAGTACTTC,CASSHPGTGDYEQYF
few,TRBJ2-1,14,TRBV5-4,-,TGTGCCAGCAGCCAGGGACTTTGGTTCAATGAGCAGTTCTTC,CASSQGLWFNEQFF
once,TRBJ1-4,15,TRBV6-6,TRBD1,TGTGCCAGCAGCACCCCGGGACAGTACAATGAAAAACTGTTTTTT,CASSTPGQYNEKLFF
-,TRBJ2-1,12,TRBV5-4,-,TGTGCCAGCAGTAAACAGGGCTATGAGCAGTTCTTC,CASSKQGYEQFF
-,TRBJ2-1,14,TRBV5-6,-,TGTGCCAGCAGCTTCGGGGGCTCCTACAATGAGCAGTTCTTC,CASSFGGSYNEQFF
few,TRBJ2-7,14,TRBV6-5,TRBD1,TGTGCCAGCAGTCTACAGGGGGCCTCCTACGAGCAGTACTTC,CASSLQGASYEQYF
-,TRBJ1-2,15,TRBV27,TRBD1,TGTGCCAGCAGCGTTGACAGGGATTTGGTAAAAGGCTACACCTTC,CASSVDRDLVKGYTF
-,TRBJ2-2,15,TRBV7-2,TRBD2,TGTGCCAGCAGCTTATTGGTAGCGGGGGGCGGGCAACTGTTTTTT,CASSLLVAGGGQLFF
-,TRBJ2-5,15,TRBV9,TRBD1,TGTGCCAGCAGCCCACGGACAGGGGGACGGGAGACCCAGTACTTC,CASSPRTGGRETQYF
-,TRBJ2-7,15,TRBV6-1,TRBD1,TGTGCCAGCAGTGAAGCCTTCGGACAGGGCTACGAGCAGTACTTC,CASSEAFGQGYEQYF
-,TRBJ2-7,13,TRBV12-5,-,TGTGCTAGTGGTAGCGACGGTACCTACGAGCAGTACTTC,CASGSDGTYEQYF
-,TRBJ1-4,16,TRBV5-4,-,TGTGCCAGCAGCGCCGGGGGGGGAGCAACTAATGAAAAACTGTTTTTT,CASSAGGGATNEKLFF
-,TRBJ2-3,17,TRBV5-4,TRBD2,TGTGCCAGCAGCAGAGGGACTAGCGGGAGTTCTGGAGATACGCAGTATTTT,CASSRGTSGSSGDTQYF
-,TRBJ2-5,16,TRBV7-9,TRBD2,TGTGCCAGCAGCACCCTCAGCGGGGGGCCGGGGGAGACCCAGTACTTC,CASSTLSGGPGETQYF
-,TRBJ1-5,15,TRBV9,TRBD1,TGTGCCAGCAGCCCCCGAGACAGGGGTAATCAGCCCCAGCATTTT,CASSPRDRGNQPQHF
few,TRBJ2-2,15,TRBV14,-,TGTGCCAGCAGCCAAGTTAGCGGAGGCACCGGGGAGCTGTTTTTT,CASSQVSGGTGELFF
-,TRBJ2-5,12,TRBV29-1,-,TGCAGCGTTGCGAGCGGCCAAGAGACCCAGTACTTC,CSVASGQETQYF
once,TRBJ2-7,16,TRBV19,TRBD2,TGTGCCAGTAGTATCGGAACAACTAGCGGGGGTAGCGAGCAGTACTTC,CASSIGTTSGGSEQYF
-,TRBJ1-1,13,TRBV7-9,TRBD1,TGTGCCAGCAGCCTATCGGGACAGGGTAAAGCTTTCTTT,CASSLSGQGKAFF
-,TRBJ2-2,13,TRBV11-3,-,TGTGCCAGCAGCGAACTTAACACCGGGGAGCTGTTTTTT,CASSELNTGELFF
-,TRBJ2-7,17,TRBV10-3,TRBD2,TGTGCCACCAGGGGGACTAGCGGGGGGATATTCTCCTACGAGCAGTACTTC,CATRGTSGGIFSYEQYF
-,TRBJ2-2,14,TRBV6-6,TRBD1,TGTGCCAGCACGGGGACAGGGGGAACCGGGGAGCTGTTTTTT,CASTGTGGTGELFF
-,TRBJ2-1,12,TRBV4-2,-,TGTGCCAGCAGCCTTGCGGTCCATGAGCAGTTCTTC,CASSLAVHEQFF
few,TRBJ2-5,13,TRBV5-1,-,TGCGCCAGCAGCGTCCAGGGTCCAGAGACCCAGTACTTC,CASSVQGPETQYF
-,TRBJ1-6,14,TRBV6-1,TRBD1,TGTGCCAGCAGGTGGACAGGGTTCGATTCACCCCTCCACTTT,CASRWTGFDSPLHF
-,TRBJ1-2,16,TRBV5-6,-,TGTGCCAGCAGCTTGATAACAGACACTGCTAACTATGGCTACACCTTC,CASSLITDTANYGYTF
-,TRBJ2-3,15,TRBV7-2,TRBD2,TGTGCCAGCAGCTTAGAGGCGGGAGCGGCCGATACGCAGTATTTT,CASSLEAGAADTQYF
few,TRBJ2-1,14,TRBV5-1,TRBD2,TGCGCCAGCAGCCCTGGACTAGGCCCCAATGAGCAGTTCTTC,CASSPGLGPNEQFF
once,TRBJ1-6,17,TRBV7-2,TRBD1,TGTGCCAGCAGCCCTGAGCTGACAGGGTCCTATAATTCACCCCTCCACTTT,CASSPELTGSYNSPLHF
-,TRBJ2-5,17,TRBV4-2,TRBD2,TGTGCCAGCAGCCCGACTAGCGGGAGGGCGGGGGAAGAGACCCAGTACTTC,CASSPTSGRAGEETQYF
-,TRBJ2-5,17,TRBV9,TRBD2,TGTGCCAGCAGCGTGCCGGTCTTACTAGCGCCGCAAGAGACCCAGTACTTC,CASSVPVLLAPQETQYF
-,TRBJ1-1,15,TRBV9,-,TGTGCCAGCAGCGTGCTGCCAGGGATGAACACTGAAGCCTTCTTT,CASSVLPGMNTEAFF
-,TRBJ2-7,14,TRBV27,-,TGTGCCAGCAGTTCGAGACAGTCAACGTACGAGCAGTACTTC,CASSSRQSTYEQYF
-,TRBJ2-7,14,TRBV19,-,TGTGCCAGTGCCCCCGGGACTCACTCCTACGAGCAGTACTTC,CASAPGTHSYEQYF
-,TRBJ2-5,15,TRBV5-1,TRBD2,TGCGCCAGCAGCTTGGATGGGACTAGCGTAGAGACCCAGTACTTC,CASSLDGTSVETQYF
-,TRBJ2-1,15,TRBV4-1,TRBD2,TGCGCCAGCAGCCAATCACCGGGACTATTCAATGAGCAGTTCTTC,CASSQSPGLFNEQFF
-,TRBJ2-5,12,TRBV29-1,-,TGCAGCGCCAACCCCGGAGGGGAGACCCAGTACTTC,CSANPGGETQYF
-,TRBJ2-7,17,TRBV13,TRBD2,TGTGCCAGCAGCGTAGACCCAACTCGGGGGGGGACGGGCGAGCAGTACTTC,CASSVDPTRGGTGEQYF
-,TRBJ2-7,13,TRBV25-1,-,TGTGCCAGCAGTGAATCGGGGTCGTGGGAGCAGTACTTC,CASSESGSWEQYF
-,TRBJ2-1,14,TRBV5-1,-,TGCGCCAGCAGCTTAGGGACTTTATACAATGAGCAGTTCTTC,CASSLGTLYNEQFF